This T cell receptor (beta chain) emerged from a study of cytomegalovirus exposure and HLA in healthy donors. Worth noting for this clone: Its specificity is unknown.

The germline V gene encodes CDR1 WSHSY and CDR2 SAAADI. The CDR3 is 18 amino acids. V lost 2 bases and J lost 2; bases outside the gene matches: 12. PCR was performed using 60 Vbeta and 13 Jbeta primers. TCRdb's copy holds only in-frame clones and misses some; the assay was immunoSEQ multiplex PCR. The sample lists 150,000 to 170,000 clones; roughly 80% were seen once. Study-level findings and limits: Later on, analysis showed that most CMV-associated TCR beta chains appeared to be HLA-restricted.

This clonotype originated in a woman in her thirties or forties in good health and CMV-seronegative. The sample consisted of PBMCs. This rearrangement joins TRBV10-2 to TRBJ2-3, with TRBD2 identical over 8 bases. As DNA, the CDR3 is TGCGCCAGCAGTGAGGGAGTTGAAGCGGGGGTGCTCACAGATACGCAGTATTTT. This gives the protein CASSEGVEAGVLTDTQYF.